This T cell receptor (beta chain) stems from a study of cytomegalovirus exposure and HLA in healthy donors. Looking at the study overall: Researchers found that approximately 77% of over 350 genotyped donors fell within the Caucasian-associated ancestry cluster. Study observations and caveats: TCR beta V segments were, for the most part, productive about 87% or about 30% of the time in an earlier analysis.

As to this clone: Its antigen is currently unknown.

V lost 2 bases, J lost 5 bases, and 4 bases stayed unmatched. The germline V gene has CDR1 SGHRS and CDR2 YFSETQ. The CDR3 consists of 15 residues. Vbeta (60) and Jbeta (13) primers were used in the PCR. The repertoire was sequenced with immunoSEQ multiplex PCR; TCRdb's copy has only in-frame clones and lacks some. The table has about 180,000 clones, just over 75% seen once. The gene calls are TRBV5-1 and TRBJ2-2, with 9 bases lining up with TRBD2. This clonotype was sampled from a man between 18 and 35 years old in good health and CMV-seronegative. Input material: PBMCs. The DNA of the CDR3 is TGCGCCAGCAGCTTAAGGACTAGCGAGACCGGGGAGCTGTTTTTT. It is translated as CASSLRTSETGELFF.